A few counts support the clone carrying this T cell receptor beta chain. Its antigen is still unknown. TCRalpha and TCRbeta libraries used 5'RACE with constant-segment primers and UMIs. MiXCR, applied by TCRdb to the 5' RACE reads, yields one record per CDR3 protein. The sample yields 170,000 or so distinct CDR3 sequences, about 22% seen once. This specimen comes from a study of T-cell memory formation after mild COVID-19. At the level of the study: TCR clusters were mostly confined to one donor each.

Germline CDR1 is SGDLS and CDR2 is YYNGEE. V lost 0 bases to trimming and J lost 6 bases, with 10 bases between them. The CDR3 contains 13 residues. Whole-study findings and limits: In pre-infection memory, a portion of responding clones appeared, which suggested that cross-reactive memory joined.

V gene TRBV9 combines with J gene TRBJ2-7; D is undetermined. The sample consisted of PBMCs or a T cell subset sorted from them (not recorded which). The TCR sequence derives from an adult woman who had mild COVID-19 (a few samples of this study predate the infection). Cell type and time point are not known. This CDR3 reads CASSVGTLSEQYF. CDR3 nucleotide sequence: TGTGCCAGCAGCGTAGGTACCTTGAGCGAGCAGTACTTC.